A selection of T cell receptor beta chains follows, all from one sample in a study of cytomegalovirus exposure and HLA in healthy donors. Generated by immunoSEQ multiplex PCR, the TCRdb table keeps only in-frame clones and is missing some. The sample has 100,000 to 150,000 clones; about two thirds are singletons. What was sequenced was PBMCs. These TCRs come from a man between 60 and 75 years old in good health and CMV-seropositive. The CDR3 runs from the conserved cysteine through the conserved F or W. The D gene is left open where the match is weak.

TRBV2,NA,TRBJ1-6,CASTPAGGSPLHF,TGTGCCAGCACCCCCGCGGGGGGATCACCCCTCCACTTT
TRBV2,NA,TRBJ2-7,CASSTRQTYEQYF,TGTGCCAGCAGTACCCGACAGACCTACGAGCAGTACTTC
TRBV5-1,TRBD2,TRBJ2-5,CASSLAGAGGVETQYF,TGCGCCAGCAGCTTGGCTGGGGCGGGGGGTGTAGAGACCCAGTACTTC
TRBV6-5,NA,TRBJ1-2,CASSLDSNYGYTF,TGTGCCAGCAGTCTCGACAGTAACTATGGCTACACCTTC
TRBV29-1,NA,TRBJ1-3,CSVDEGSGNTIYF,TGCAGCGTTGATGAGGGCTCTGGAAACACCATATATTTT
TRBV19,TRBD2,TRBJ2-1,CASSSWGGDYNEQFF,TGTGCCAGTAGTTCCTGGGGGGGGGACTACAATGAGCAGTTCTTC
TRBV7-9,TRBD1,TRBJ2-5,CASSLATGGEETQYF,TGTGCCAGCAGCCTCGCGACAGGGGGCGAGGAGACCCAGTACTTC
TRBV6-1,TRBD1,TRBJ1-1,CASSARQGTGEAFF,TGTGCCAGCAGTGCCCGACAGGGGACGGGTGAAGCTTTCTTT
TRBV5-1,TRBD2,TRBJ2-3,CASSLWERAGGRTDTQYF,TGCGCCAGCAGCTTGTGGGAGCGAGCGGGGGGCCGCACAGATACGCAGTATTTT
TRBV27,NA,TRBJ1-2,CASRLSGGNYGYTF,TGTGCCAGCAGACTTTCGGGAGGTAACTATGGCTACACCTTC
TRBV7-3,NA,TRBJ1-1,CANNTKLNTEAFF,TGTGCCAACAACACAAAACTGAACACTGAAGCTTTCTTT
TRBV12-5,TRBD1,TRBJ2-3,CASGEQGAGTDTQYF,TGTGCTAGTGGTGAACAGGGGGCAGGAACAGATACGCAGTATTTT